This T cell receptor beta chain was identified in a study of CD8+ T cells in alopecia areata. Study conclusions and caveats: Many expanded lesional clones stayed in scalp and blood while on tofacitinib. It was lesional scalp, especially alopecia totalis/universalis, that showed higher clonality than normal scalp. Tofacitinib significantly brought down scalp clonality and expanded CD8+ clones among top 100.

Described treatment: oral pan-JAK inhibitor, 5-10 mg twice daily. Germline V lookup: CDR1 LNHNV, CDR2 YYDKDF (reference sequence). The CDR3 covers 16 residues. The ends lost 5 bases at V and 5 bases at J; junction bases unmatched: 11. Note on this clone: The antigen is unknown.

RNA was isolated and reverse transcribed to cDNA, the sequencing template. Using immunoSEQ multiplex PCR, the repertoire was profiled, and TCRdb retains in-frame clones only, with some absent. The table records 110,000 or so clones, approximately 59% of them present only once. The starting material was CD8+ T cells sorted from blood, obtained at week 4, from a patient treated with tofacitinib. The TCR sequence derives from a human donor with alopecia areata. The rearrangement joins TRBV15 to TRBJ2-2; 7 bases fit TRBD2. In DNA, the CDR3 is TGTGCCACCAGCGTCGGACTAGGAATAGAAACCGGGGAGCTGTTTTTT. This sequence encodes CATSVGLGIETGELFF.